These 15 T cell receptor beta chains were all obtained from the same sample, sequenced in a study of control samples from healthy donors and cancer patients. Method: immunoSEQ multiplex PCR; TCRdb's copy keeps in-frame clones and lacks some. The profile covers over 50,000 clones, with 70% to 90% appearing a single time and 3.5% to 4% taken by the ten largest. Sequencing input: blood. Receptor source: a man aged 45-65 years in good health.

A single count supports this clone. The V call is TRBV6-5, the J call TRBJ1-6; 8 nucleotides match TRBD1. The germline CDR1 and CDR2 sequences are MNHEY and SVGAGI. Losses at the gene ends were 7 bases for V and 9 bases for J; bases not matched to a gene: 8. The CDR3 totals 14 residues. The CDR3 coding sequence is TGTGCCAGCACCCTTGACAGGGGAGGTTCACCCCTCCACTTT. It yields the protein CASTLDRGGSPLHF.

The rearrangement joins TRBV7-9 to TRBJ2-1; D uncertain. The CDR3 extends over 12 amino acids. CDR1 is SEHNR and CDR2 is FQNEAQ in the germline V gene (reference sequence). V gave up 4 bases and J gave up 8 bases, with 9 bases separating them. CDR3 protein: CASSSRRDEQFF. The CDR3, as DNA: TGTGCCAGCAGCTCCCGGCGCGATGAGCAGTTCTTC.

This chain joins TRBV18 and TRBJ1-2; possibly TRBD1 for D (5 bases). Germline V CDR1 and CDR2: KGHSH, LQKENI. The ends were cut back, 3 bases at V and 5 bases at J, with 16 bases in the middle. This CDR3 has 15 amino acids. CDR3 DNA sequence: TGTGCCAGCTCACCCGAAACGGGGGGAAGGTATGGCTACACCTTC. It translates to CASSPETGGRYGYTF. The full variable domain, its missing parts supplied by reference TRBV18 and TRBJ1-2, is NAGVMQNPRHLVRRRGQEARLRCSPMKGHSHVYWYRQLPEEGLKFMVYLQKENIIDESGMPKERFSAEFPKEGPSILRIQQVVRGDSAAYFCASSPETGGRYGYTFGSGTRLTVV.

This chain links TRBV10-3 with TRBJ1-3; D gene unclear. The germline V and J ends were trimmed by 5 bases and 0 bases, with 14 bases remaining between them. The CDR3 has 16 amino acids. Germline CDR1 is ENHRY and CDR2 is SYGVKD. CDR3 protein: CAISSDINFSGNTIYF. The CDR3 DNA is TGTGCCATCAGTAGTGACATTAATTTCTCTGGAAACACCATATATTTT.

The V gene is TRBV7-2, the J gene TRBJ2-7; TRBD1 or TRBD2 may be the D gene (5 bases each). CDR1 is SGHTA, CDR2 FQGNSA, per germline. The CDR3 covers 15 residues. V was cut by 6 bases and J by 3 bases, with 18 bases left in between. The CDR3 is CASSLSGRTHYEQYF. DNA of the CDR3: TGTGCCAGCAGTTTATCGGGACGGACCCACTACGAGCAGTACTTC.

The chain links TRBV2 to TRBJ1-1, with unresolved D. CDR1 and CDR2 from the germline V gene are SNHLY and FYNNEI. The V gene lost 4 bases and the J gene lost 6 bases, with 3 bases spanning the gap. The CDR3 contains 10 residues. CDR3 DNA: TGTGCCAGCAGTGCCCCTGAAGCTTTCTTT. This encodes CASSAPEAFF.

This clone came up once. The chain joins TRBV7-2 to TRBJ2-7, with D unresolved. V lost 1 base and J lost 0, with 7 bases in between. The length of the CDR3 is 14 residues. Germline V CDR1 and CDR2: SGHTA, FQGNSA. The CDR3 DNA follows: TGTGCCAGCAGCTTAGGACCAACCTCCTACGAGCAGTACTTC. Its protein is CASSLGPTSYEQYF.

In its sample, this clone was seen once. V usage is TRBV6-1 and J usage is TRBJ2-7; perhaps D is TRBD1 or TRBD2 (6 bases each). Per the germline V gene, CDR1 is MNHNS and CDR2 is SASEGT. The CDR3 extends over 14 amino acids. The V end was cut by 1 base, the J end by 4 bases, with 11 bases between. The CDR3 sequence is CASSEGGALYEQYF. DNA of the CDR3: TGTGCCAGCAGTGAAGGGGGGGCACTTTACGAGCAGTACTTC.

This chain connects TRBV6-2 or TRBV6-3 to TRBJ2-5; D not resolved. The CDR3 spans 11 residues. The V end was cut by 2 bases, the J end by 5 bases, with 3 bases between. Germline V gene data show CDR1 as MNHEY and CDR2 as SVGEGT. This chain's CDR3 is CASSYRETQYF. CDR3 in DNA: TGTGCCAGCAGTTACCGGGAGACCCAGTACTTC.

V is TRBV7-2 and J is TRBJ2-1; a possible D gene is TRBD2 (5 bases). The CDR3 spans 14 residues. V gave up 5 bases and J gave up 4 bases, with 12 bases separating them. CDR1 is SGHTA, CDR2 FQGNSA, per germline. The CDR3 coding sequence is TGTGCCAGCAGCCCCCCGGGATCTTACAATGAGCAGTTCTTC. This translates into CASSPPGSYNEQFF.

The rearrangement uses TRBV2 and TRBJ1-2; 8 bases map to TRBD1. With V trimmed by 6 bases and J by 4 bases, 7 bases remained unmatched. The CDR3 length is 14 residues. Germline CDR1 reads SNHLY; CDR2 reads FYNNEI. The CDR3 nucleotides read TGTGCCAGCAGGGGCGCCGGGACAGGCTATGGCTACACCTTC. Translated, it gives CASRGAGTGYGYTF.

CDR3 nucleotide sequence: TGTGCCAGTAGTAGGGAGGGGGCGGCCGGGGAGCTGTTTTTT. This encodes CASSREGAAGELFF. The V call is TRBV19, the J call TRBJ2-2, with D perhaps assigned TRBD1 or TRBD2 (7 bases each). Between the trimmed V and J ends, which lost 4 bases and 6 bases, there was a span of 12 bases. Germline V lookup: CDR1 LNHDA, CDR2 SQIVND (reference sequence). CDR3 length equals 14 residues.

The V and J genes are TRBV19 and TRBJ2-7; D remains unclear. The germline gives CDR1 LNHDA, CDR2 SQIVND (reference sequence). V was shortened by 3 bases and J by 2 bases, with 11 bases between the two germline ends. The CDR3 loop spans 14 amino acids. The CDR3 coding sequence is TGTGCCAGTAGTATGGAAGGGTTCACCTACGAGCAGTACTTC. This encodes CASSMEGFTYEQYF.

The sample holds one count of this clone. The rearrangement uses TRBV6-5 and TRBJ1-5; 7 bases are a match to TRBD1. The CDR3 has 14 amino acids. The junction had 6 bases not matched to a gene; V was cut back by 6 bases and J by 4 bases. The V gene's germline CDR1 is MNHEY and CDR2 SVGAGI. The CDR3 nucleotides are TGTGCCAGCAGCAGGGGGGCAGAAAATCAGCCCCAGCATTTT. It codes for CASSRGAENQPQHF.

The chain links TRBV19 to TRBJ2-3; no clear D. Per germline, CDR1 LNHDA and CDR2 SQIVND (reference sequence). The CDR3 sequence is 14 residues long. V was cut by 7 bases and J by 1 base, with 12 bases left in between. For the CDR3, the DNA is TGTGCCAGTAAACCACTCGAAGGCACAGATACGCAGTATTTT. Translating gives CASKPLEGTDTQYF. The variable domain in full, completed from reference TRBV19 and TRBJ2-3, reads DGGITQSPKYLFRKEGQNVTLSCEQNLNHDAMYWYRQDPGQGLRLIYYSQIVNDFQKGDIAEGYSVSREKKESFPLTVTSAQKNPTAFYLCASKPLEGTDTQYFGPGTRLTVL.